This TCR beta chain stems from a study of T cell responses to AZD1222 COVID-19 vaccine. The length of the CDR3 is 14 residues. Germline loops: CDR1 SEHNR, CDR2 FQNEAQ (reference sequence). After removal of 3 bases from V and 4 bases from J, the junction contained 5 bases not matched to a gene. Data came from immunoSEQ multiplex PCR; TCRdb stores just in-frame clones and leaves some out. The sample records roughly 150,000 clones, less than 95% being singletons. The source material was peripheral blood, sampled on day 0 of AZD1222 vaccination. J is TRBJ1-1 and V is TRBV7-9; 7 nucleotides line up with TRBD1. The receptor's source is an adult in good health. The CDR3 protein is CASSFYEGATEAFF. The CDR3 coding sequence is TGTGCCAGCAGCTTTTATGAGGGGGCCACTGAAGCTTTCTTT.